This T cell receptor beta chain originates from a study of cytomegalovirus exposure and HLA in healthy donors (TCRdb year 2017). Some background on the complete study: In an earlier analysis of 450 to 750 of the donors, 250 to 350 Gb of sequence data and some 100 million unique TCR beta sequences from roughly 190 million T cells were reported. An early release that covered about 600 HLA-typed donors contained approximately 320 gigabases of sequencing data and roughly 84 million unique TCR sequences. Of the 350 to 450 genotyped donors, approximately 83% fell in the genetic ancestry cluster associated with self-reported Caucasian donors. The study aimed to test whether cataloging public T cell receptors could reveal signatures of past pathogen exposure. The study profiled the T cell repertoires of hundreds of subjects by immunosequencing and related them to cytomegalovirus serostatus. In addition to the first cohort of 666 subjects, a separate validation cohort of under 150 different subjects was used. To predict cytomegalovirus infection status, the study combined high-throughput TCR immunosequencing, statistical association of individual TCRs with disease status, and machine learning. In a later analysis, previously published TCR beta repertoires from some 640 donors were re-analyzed and high-resolution HLA genotyping was added so that TCR occurrence patterns could be studied. In the later analysis, no new phenotypic data were used to find candidate immune exposures; instead, reliance was placed on TCR beta sequences and their occurrence across donors. To decide whether each TCR beta V gene segment behaved as functional or pseudogenic, an earlier analysis of some 580 of the donors relied on high-throughput TCR beta sequencing. Donor age, sex, ethnicity and CMV serostatus were compiled together with the repertoire data. In a later genetic analysis, genome-wide SNP genotypes for about 65% of the roughly 670 donors were used, and that subset was treated as a discovery cohort. Every repertoire in the discovery cohort had been generated on one and the same sequencing platform. Class I and class II HLA loci were covered by the typing at four-digit resolution. The number of typed donors differed by locus: about 620-640 for A, B, C, DRB1 and DQB1; 500 to 550 for DQA1; 606 for DPA1; and some 430 for DPB1. Because of strong linkage in the cohort, 4 to 6 DR-DQ haplotypes were treated as single units for association and clustering. Among 350 to 400 genotyped donors of the cohort, an average of about 240,000 unique TCR beta nucleotide sequences were sequenced per donor, roughly 20% of them non-productive. Study-level results and caveats: The presence/absence analyses assumed that sequencing depth was roughly uniform across donors, and that assumption may not be true. Some IMGT-functional V segments, including TRBV6-2 and TRBV6-3, could not be told apart with the 87-base-pair reads, so those segments were excluded. An earlier analysis of around 540 of the donors showed that most TCR beta V segments appeared in productive rearrangements either about 87% or about 30% of the time, which broadly matched IMGT annotations. For the cohort, immune exposure information was limited to CMV serostatus. When HLA alleles, especially DR and DQ, strongly co-occurred, attributing TCR associations to individual alleles was difficult. A few of the identified cytomegalovirus-associated TCR beta chains were confirmed in vitro to be specific for cytomegalovirus antigens. In a later analysis, 16,951 TCR beta sequences were associated with specific HLA alleles at a false discovery rate of 0.05. Correlated functional status among segregating V segments might be attributable to linkage disequilibrium, but an unknown experimental factor could not be ruled out. The cohort was sequenced for TCR beta chains only, and without alpha or paired-chain data the features that could be detected were limited. Compared with the 666-donor mean, donors in an Asian-associated ancestry cluster had fewer N-insertions in productive TCRs, according to a later genetic analysis. According to the authors, the approach could potentially be generalized to other disease states and immunological phenotypes. While some public TCRs were present in many individuals, most TCR sequences turned up only very rarely across donors. In a later analysis, most CMV-associated TCR beta chains were found to appear HLA-restricted, with HLA associations seemingly driven largely by CMV exposure. Some 15 rarely observed V segments, including chromosome 9 orphons, were excluded from the earlier analysis of just under 600 of the donors because counts were too low. An association between a missense DCLRE1C variant and V-gene and J-gene trimming of TCR beta chains was found in a later genetic analysis and replicated in an independent cohort. A further reported finding was that TCR beta sequences accurately predicted the HLA-A and HLA-B alleles for most subjects in the first cohort. In a later analysis, several top co-occurrence clusters were reported to appear linked to parvovirus B19, influenza, CMV and Epstein-Barr virus. In the study, around 160 TCR beta chains were listed as associated with cytomegalovirus. In a later analysis, HLA-associated TCR beta chains showed more clonal expansion and lower generation probabilities than non-associated chains that were equally common. The classifier was reported to diagnose cytomegalovirus status with high specificity and sensitivity in both the original and validation cohorts. In a later analysis, the rate of TCR association differed among HLA loci, with DRB1 alleles having the most associated TCRs and HLA-C alleles having the fewest. A cluster of highly shared sequence variants was judged likely to be a technical artifact of the sequencing pipeline. Because HLA typing was missing for some donors at each locus, association tests included only the typed subset.

The library was produced with the immunoSEQ multiplex PCR assay. For the multiplex PCR, a mixture combining 60 forward primers for TCR Vbeta segments and 13 reverse primers for TCR Jbeta segments was used. A multiplex PCR assay on genomic DNA amplified the CDR3 region of rearranged TCR beta genes. The amplified TCR beta libraries were sequenced on the Illumina HiSeq System as 87-base-pair reads. The paper's processing steps were these. In a later analysis, tens of millions of unique TCR beta chains were counted across the roughly 670 repertoires, and roughly 11 million of these chains were shared by at least two donors. A nearest-neighbor algorithm error-corrected the raw reads and collapsed the reads into unique sequences, merging closely related sequences to remove PCR and sequencing errors. Alignment of CDR3 sequences to IMGT reference sequences was used to assign V, D and J gene segments. For a sequence to be retained, a match of at least six nucleotides to both a V gene segment and a J gene segment was required. A rearrangement was called productive if the CDR3 had no stop codons and remained in frame with V and J, and every other rearrangement was called non-productive. Following IMGT convention, CDR3 was defined as the stretch from the second conserved V-encoded cysteine up to the conserved J-encoded phenylalanine. Sequences without an unambiguous match to a single V gene segment were excluded from the earlier analysis of about 600 of the donors. An earlier analysis of a few hundred of the donors classified V segments as functional when productive rearrangements were above 56.7% and as segregating when the standard deviation between donors was above 5%. To diagnose cytomegalovirus status from the catalog of TCR beta chain sequences, a statistical classification framework was built. In a later analysis, V and J genes were assigned by comparing TCR nucleotide sequences against IMGT/GENE-DB human TR gene sequences. The TCRdist pipeline was used in a later analysis to assign CDR3 sequences and most-parsimonious VDJ recombination scenarios. In a later analysis, every TCR beta chain was defined by the combination of its CDR3 amino acid sequence and its V-gene family, and reads without a unique V-gene family were dropped. In a later analysis, a few hundred highly shared, low-generation-probability nucleotide sequences were removed to address suspected cross-contamination and a sequencing artifact. For each public chain, a later analysis derived a clonal expansion index from normalized ranks of inferred template counts within each repertoire. A later analysis computed generation probabilities with a VDJ recombination model fitted to out-of-frame rearrangements, and checked the results against IGoR. A later analysis scored TCR-TCR, TCR-HLA and TCR-CMV co-occurrence with hypergeometric tests, applying a repertoire-size bias correction to TCR pairs. A later analysis estimated false discovery rates by permuting HLA or CMV assignments 20 times. In a later analysis, co-occurring TCRs were grouped using DBSCAN, with TCRdist sequence similarity added in when clustering inside HLA-allele-positive subsets. For co-occurrence clustering, repertoires with fewer than 30,000 or more than 120,000 public chains were excluded, along with five repertoires with anomalous nucleotide sharing. TCRdb holds this immuneACCESS table with in-frame rearrangements only. Some clones are missing; in checked studies, unresolved V genes explain under half, and the rest has no known cause. V, J and clone size are those of that table, while D and trimming were read from the DNA. Here the sample has roughly 230,000 clones; 78% occur a single time. The ten largest clones capture approximately 0.47% of the sample.

Only a few counts were recorded for this clone. It lacks a known antigen. Base-call qualities are not available, and no considerably larger clone is one nucleotide away. Trimming removed 8 bases from V and 0 bases from J, leaving 19 bases between the germline ends. Inclusive of the bounding cysteine and phenylalanine, the CDR3 is 16 residues long. Of the read, only the CDR3 DNA is kept; its 48 bases are in frame from base 1. In the germline V gene (reference sequence), CDR1 corresponds to MNHEY and CDR2 to SMNVEV. The cohort consisted of 666 healthy bone marrow donors. At the time of sampling, all cohort members were nominally healthy, though unrecorded immune exposures were likely present. The donor was CMV seronegative and belonged to the group of 352 seronegative cohort members. A peripheral blood sample was provided by each donor, and peripheral blood mononuclear cells were used for TCR beta sequencing. Genomic DNA was extracted from the blood cell samples with the Qiagen DNeasy Blood Extraction Kit.

The sample was PBMCs. Recombination linked TRBV27 to TRBJ1-1; TRBD1 is a weak D gene call, 5 bases matching. The clonotype was recovered from a boy aged 5 to 17 in good health and CMV-seronegative. Here the CDR3 is given as CASLPGSRQMNTEAFF. The sequenced DNA: TGTGCCAGCCTTCCTGGGTCGAGACAGATGAACACTGAAGCTTTCTTT.